The table lists the clone carrying this T cell receptor beta chain with a count of one. Its specificity is unknown. This record belongs to a study of T cell repertoires in ileal Crohn's disease. Across the whole study: Thiopurines (around 10) or anti-TNF agents (around 19) were given postoperatively to about half. Points from the study as a whole: Active smokers at surgery had more clonal expansions than non-smokers. Clonality above 26.8% at surgery always came with endoscopic recurrence.

V was pared by 0 bases and J by 2 bases, with 10 bases between. The CDR3 length is 15 residues. The germline CDR1 and CDR2 sequences are SGHRS and YFSETQ. Assay: immunoSEQ multiplex PCR; the TCRdb copy retains only in-frame clones and omits some. This sample has several thousand clones; 96% occur once, and the top ten carry approximately 0.21%. The sequenced sample consisted of ileal tissue. The chain combines TRBV5-1 with TRBJ2-3; D gene ambiguous. The sequence came from an adult with Crohn's disease. The CDR3 coding sequence is TGCGCCAGCAGCTTGGGTAGCACTGACACAGATACGCAGTATTTT. Its translation: CASSLGSTDTDTQYF.